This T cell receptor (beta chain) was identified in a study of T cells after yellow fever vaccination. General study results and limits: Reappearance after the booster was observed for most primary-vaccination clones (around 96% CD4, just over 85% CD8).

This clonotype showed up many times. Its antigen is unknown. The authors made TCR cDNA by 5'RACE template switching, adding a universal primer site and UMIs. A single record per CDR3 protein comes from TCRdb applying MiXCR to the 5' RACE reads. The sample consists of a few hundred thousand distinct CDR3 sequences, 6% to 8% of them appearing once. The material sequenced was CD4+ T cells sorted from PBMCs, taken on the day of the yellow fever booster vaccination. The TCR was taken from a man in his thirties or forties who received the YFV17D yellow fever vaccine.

The CDR3 reads CASSLERYEQFF. The CDR3 nucleotides are TGTGCCAGCAGTCTAGAAAGATATGAGCAGTTCTTC. The chain links TRBV12-3 or TRBV12-4 to TRBJ2-1; D gene uncertain. The CDR3 contains 12 residues. Trimming took 5 bases from V and 8 from J, leaving 10 bases between them.